This TCR beta chain was retrieved from a study of blood T cells in healthy people across ages (dated by TCRdb to the mid-2010s). Looking at the study overall: In model experiments, template switching captured about one uniquely barcoded TCR beta cDNA molecule for every two T cells. To avoid experimental bias, donors of different ages were randomly spread across the sequencing lanes. Two additional independent replicas of 1 million unique cDNA reads from the same blood draw were analyzed for two donors (one aged 18 to 30 and one aged 80 or older). The donors were divided into four age groups: young (average around 15 years), middle-aged (about 39), aged (approximately 62) and long-lived (roughly 82). The study measured age-related changes in TCR beta repertoire diversity using deep sequencing normalized with unique cDNA molecular identifiers.

As regards this clonotype: It lacks a known antigen. Base qualities are not recorded, but no much larger clone differs from it by a single base.

V is shortened by 3 bases, J by 4 bases, and the region joining them spans 11 bases. From the cysteine through the phenylalanine, the CDR3 covers 15 amino acids. Only the CDR3 region is kept as DNA, spanning 45 bases read in frame from base 1. From the germline V gene, CDR1 is SGHRS and CDR2 is YFSETQ. Broader findings and caveats from the paper: Since profiling was done on bulk unsorted PBMCs, naive and antigen-experienced compartments could not be conclusively compared. Total diversity estimates from one million sequenced T cells were considered lower bounds and underestimates. Because the CMV infection status of the donors was unknown, age-related changes in expanded clonotypes may potentially have been confounded. The long-lived group showed more naive CD4+ T cells, fewer expanded clones and increased TCR diversity than the aged group, suggesting age selection. There was a strong correlation between observed TCR beta diversity and the percentage of naive T cells measured by flow cytometry. Observed TCR beta diversity per million T cells fell roughly linearly with age, and a significant reduction was already apparent by age about 43.

Library construction relied on 5' RACE. Sequencing took place on an Illumina HiSeq 2500. A second roughly 6 to 11 cycle PCR used a sample-barcoded 5' primer and a J-beta primer mix. A unique molecular identifier was introduced onto each TCR beta cDNA molecule by a template-switch 5' adaptor carrying 12 random nucleotides. Each sample yielded at least 2.5 million CDR3-containing paired-end reads. First-strand cDNA was synthesized from all RNA with the Mint cDNA synthesis kit, primed by a TRBC-specific oligonucleotide. Following uracil-DNA glycosylase treatment, all cDNA underwent a first 18-cycle PCR with the universal primers M1SS and BC2_uni_R. Regarding the original processing steps: Normalization of each sample was performed by random selection of 1 million high-quality reads, each carrying a distinct molecular identifier. Reads sharing molecular identifiers were discarded rather than binned into consensus sequences. CDR3 identification, clonotype clustering and error correction used MiTCR with a Q25 quality threshold and the strictest error-elimination algorithm. Lower-bound total TCR beta diversity was estimated with a nonparametric unseen species model using Euler transformation. TCRdb cleaned the public reads at Q25 with fastp, built clones with MiXCR and kept in-frame beta chains. Each record represents a unique CDR3 protein, reported with the most common genes and DNA among its rows. TCRdb's processing, not the authors', yielded these V and J calls. The sample table shows approximately 810,000 distinct CDR3 sequences, and 35% to 40% are seen once. The ten biggest clones cover around 13% of the sample.

Donors were roughly 40 systemically healthy Caucasian individuals from Russia aged roughly 6 to 90 years. Each donor gave approximately 10 milliliters of peripheral blood, collected into EDTA-treated Vacutainer tubes. Ficoll-Paque density-gradient centrifugation was used to isolate PBMCs, with at least 6.5 million per sample. Total RNA, at least 6 micrograms per sample, was extracted from PBMCs with Trizol reagent. For every donor, an aliquot of PBMCs went through flow cytometry to measure the percentages of naive CD45RAhigh/CD27high T cells. This chain is built from TRBV5-1 and TRBJ1-6; the D gene is unclear. This sequence was found in a man between 18 and 35 years old in good health. The specimen was blood. The bases are TGCGCCAGCAGCTCGGACGGGGAATATAATTCACCCCTCCACTTT. Translated, it reads CASSSDGEYNSPLHF. Where the CDR3 stops, the reference TRBV5-1 and TRBJ1-6 genes take over; the full variable domain is KAGVTQTPRYLIKTRGQQVTLSCSPISGHRSVSWYQQTPGQGLQFLFEYFSETQRNKGNFPGRFSGRQFSNSRSEMNVSTLELGDSALYLCASSSDGEYNSPLHFGNGTRLTVT.